This is a list of T cell receptor beta chains from one sample in a study of CD8 T cells in ankylosing spondylitis. MiXCR was run by TCRdb on the 5' RACE reads, yielding one entry per CDR3 protein. The sample has 500,000 or so distinct CDR3 sequences, about 5.2% seen once. Sequenced material: blood, either unsorted or a sorted T cell fraction (not recorded which). Every receptor here comes from a male donor with ankylosing spondylitis. CDR3s include the opening cysteine and the closing phenylalanine or tryptophan. A D gene is named only where the DNA matches it firmly. Expanded clones get a size class; other rows say once, few or many, or leave the size out.

v_gene: TRBV20-1
j_gene: TRBJ2-2
abundance: many
d_gene: NA
CDR3nt: TGCAGTGCCCACGGATGGGGTGCGAACACCGGGGAGCTGTTTTTT
CDR3aa: CSAHGWGANTGELFF

v_gene: TRBV18
j_gene: TRBJ2-5
abundance: few
d_gene: TRBD1
CDR3nt: TGTGCCAGCTCACCACTCGACAAGGGGGCATGGGAGACCCAGTACTTC
CDR3aa: CASSPLDKGAWETQYF

v_gene: TRBV7-9
j_gene: TRBJ2-7
abundance: few
d_gene: NA
CDR3nt: TGTGCCAGCAGCGCGGGACAAAGGGCTCCCAACGAGCAGTACTTC
CDR3aa: CASSAGQRAPNEQYF

v_gene: TRBV9
j_gene: TRBJ2-1
abundance: many
d_gene: NA
CDR3nt: TGTGCCAGCAGCGTAGAAAGAAATGAGCAGTTCTTC
CDR3aa: CASSVERNEQFF

v_gene: TRBV5-1
j_gene: TRBJ1-1
abundance: many
d_gene: NA
CDR3nt: TGCGCCAGCCGGGGGGCGGTGAACACTGAAGCTTTCTTT
CDR3aa: CASRGAVNTEAFF

v_gene: TRBV6-2/TRBV6-3
j_gene: TRBJ1-2
abundance: many
d_gene: NA
CDR3nt: TGTGCCAGCAGTTACTCCACCGGACGGAATAACTATGGCTACACCTTC
CDR3aa: CASSYSTGRNNYGYTF

v_gene: TRBV5-1
j_gene: TRBJ2-5
abundance: many
d_gene: NA
CDR3nt: TGCGCCAGCAGCTTGGGTCTATCTCAAGAGACCCAGTACTTC
CDR3aa: CASSLGLSQETQYF

v_gene: TRBV3-1
j_gene: TRBJ2-5
abundance: NA
d_gene: NA
CDR3nt: TGTGCCAGCAGCCAACAGGCTCAAGGGACCCAGTACTTC
CDR3aa: CASSQQAQGTQYF

v_gene: TRBV20-1
j_gene: TRBJ1-1
abundance: many
d_gene: NA
CDR3nt: TGCAGTGCGAATGCTCCGGGACACTCGAACACTGAAGCTTTCTTT
CDR3aa: CSANAPGHSNTEAFF

v_gene: TRBV7-9
j_gene: TRBJ2-3
abundance: many
d_gene: TRBD2
CDR3nt: TGTGCCAGCAGCCTATACACGGGACTAGCGAGCACAGATACGCAGTATTTT
CDR3aa: CASSLYTGLASTDTQYF

v_gene: TRBV28
j_gene: TRBJ2-6
abundance: NA
d_gene: NA
CDR3nt: TGTGCCAGCAGCCGCCGGGGACGGGGCTCTGGGGCCAACGTCCTGACTTTC
CDR3aa: CASSRRGRGSGANVLTF

v_gene: TRBV7-9
j_gene: TRBJ2-7
abundance: NA
d_gene: NA
CDR3nt: TGTGCCAGCAGCCACAAGGACAGACCTTACGAGCAGTACTTC
CDR3aa: CASSHKDRPYEQYF

v_gene: TRBV7-2
j_gene: TRBJ2-2
abundance: many
d_gene: TRBD2
CDR3nt: TGTGCCAGCAGCTCCCCTGGGGGAGGGCCCCACACCGGGGAGCTGTTTTTT
CDR3aa: CASSSPGGGPHTGELFF